What follows are 17 T cell receptor beta chains derived from one specimen sequenced in a study of graft-versus-host responses after intestinal transplantation. The assay was immunoSEQ multiplex PCR, and TCRdb's table has in-frame clones only and misses some. The sample yields roughly 10,000 clones, 29% seen once. Plating combined about 200,000 CFSE-labeled responder cells with about 200,000 irradiated, violet-dye-labeled stimulator cells. The source material was alloreactive CD8+ T cells from a mixed lymphocyte reaction culture, sampled before intestinal transplant. Subset specified: CFSE-low proliferating T cells sorted from roughly 6-day pre-transplant mixed lymphocyte reaction (GvH or HvG direction). The receptors derive from a human patient who received an intestinal transplant.

This clone was detected a few times. The chain couples TRBV18 to TRBJ2-3; 11 nucleotides align to TRBD1. V was clipped by 5 bases and J by 2 bases; unmatched bases: 6. Germline lookup yields CDR1 KGHSH and CDR2 LQKENI. This CDR3 has 16 amino acids. The CDR3 nucleotides read TGTGCCAGCTCATCGGGACAGGGGGGAGTCACAGATACGCAGTATTTT. Its translation: CASSSGQGGVTDTQYF.

This sequence joins TRBV9 and TRBJ2-7; 7 positions match TRBD1. Per germline, CDR1 SGDLS and CDR2 YYNGEE. The CDR3 is 11 amino acids. Trimming cost V 3 bases and J 6 bases; bases outside gene matches: 0. In DNA, the CDR3 is TGTGCCAGCAGCGGACAGGGCGAGCAGTACTTC. As protein: CASSGQGEQYF.

V usage is TRBV7-2 and J usage is TRBJ1-6; perhaps TRBD1 as D (6 bases). From germline, CDR1 is SGHTA and CDR2 FQGNSA. The CDR3 contains 15 residues. The V gene lost 4 bases and the J gene lost 6 bases, with 13 bases spanning the gap. DNA for the CDR3: TGTGCCAGCAGCTCATGGGACACCCTTAATTCACCCCTCCACTTT. Translated, it gives CASSSWDTLNSPLHF.

This clone turned up a few times. The chain is built from TRBV6-5 and TRBJ2-1; maybe TRBD2 (5 bases). Germline V gene lookup returns CDR1 MNHEY and CDR2 SVGAGI. V lost 6 bases and J 0 bases, leaving 9 bases between the germline ends. This CDR3 is built from 14 residues. The CDR3 region is CASRPEGSYNEQFF. Here the CDR3 DNA reads TGTGCCAGCAGACCCGAGGGCTCCTACAATGAGCAGTTCTTC.

By share, this clone counts as medium-sized (0.01 to 0.1%). The chain recombines TRBV5-4 with TRBJ2-7; 8 nucleotides align to TRBD2. The V and J ends lost 3 bases and 0 bases, in that order; junction bases with no gene match: 2. There are 14 residues in the CDR3. Per the germline V gene, CDR1 is SGHNT and CDR2 is YYREEE (reference sequence). The CDR3 DNA follows: TGTGCCAGCAGCTGGGGGACTAGCTCCTACGAGCAGTACTTC. Translated, it gives CASSWGTSSYEQYF.

The rearrangement joins TRBV7-9 to TRBJ2-1, with 8 bases fitting TRBD1. The length of the CDR3 is 16 residues. Germline-derived CDR1 and CDR2 are SEHNR and FQNEAQ (reference sequence). With V trimmed by 4 bases and J by 2 bases, 7 bases remained unmatched. The CDR3 protein is CASSWGQDRAYNEQFF. In DNA, the CDR3 is TGTGCCAGCAGCTGGGGTCAGGACAGGGCCTACAATGAGCAGTTCTTC.

The chain uses TRBV12-5 and TRBJ1-1; D not certain. V dropped 6 bases and J dropped 4 bases, with 18 bases sitting between them. The CDR3 runs to 15 residues. Germline V gives CDR1 LGHNT, CDR2 FRNRAP. The CDR3 sequence is CASGHPPAGLTEAFF. DNA for the CDR3: TGTGCTAGTGGCCACCCCCCGGCAGGCCTCACTGAAGCTTTCTTT.

By frequency in the sample, this clone is medium-sized (0.01 to 0.1%). V usage is TRBV7-8 and J usage is TRBJ1-2; 8 bases align to TRBD1. CDR3 length equals 15 residues. J lost 2 bases, V lost 3 bases, and 5 bases had no gene match. Germline CDR1 is SGHVS and CDR2 is FQNEAQ. The chain's CDR3 is CASSFRGRDNYGYTF. CDR3 nucleotides: TGTGCCAGCAGCTTCAGGGGGCGAGACAACTATGGCTACACCTTC.

V gene TRBV6-5 combines with J gene TRBJ1-1; D not certain. Trimming pared 6 bases from V and 5 bases from J, leaving 10 bases between. Germline loops: CDR1 MNHEY, CDR2 SVGAGI. The CDR3 has 12 amino acids. The CDR3 protein is CASRDEGTEAFF. The CDR3, as DNA: TGTGCCAGCAGGGACGAGGGTACTGAAGCTTTCTTT.

This clone showed up just a few times. CDR3 residues: CASSSWTSGGASDTGELFF. DNA for the CDR3: TGTGCCAGCAGTTCATGGACTAGCGGGGGGGCCTCGGACACCGGGGAGCTGTTTTTT. The chain links TRBV27 to TRBJ2-2, with 15 bases fitting TRBD2. This CDR3 has 19 amino acids. The ends lost 4 bases at V and 3 bases at J; junction bases unmatched: 9. Germline CDR1 reads MNHEY; CDR2 reads SMNVEV (reference sequence).

The chain recombines TRBV2 with TRBJ1-1, with TRBD1 matching 7 bases. V gave up 4 bases and J gave up 8 bases; unmatched junction bases: 7. Germline CDR1 and CDR2: SNHLY and FYNNEI. CDR3 length equals 13 residues. The CDR3 sequence is CASSGQGRSEAFF. CDR3 DNA: TGTGCCAGCAGTGGACAGGGTCGTTCCGAAGCTTTCTTT.

This clone turned up a few times. The chain has TRBV6-5 and TRBJ2-1, with TRBD2 matching over 7 bases. V lost 2 bases and J lost 7; bases outside the gene matches: 2. The germline gives CDR1 MNHEY, CDR2 SVGAGI. CDR3 length equals 13 residues. CDR3 sequence (DNA): TGTGCCAGCAGTTACGGGGGGGGGAATGAGCAGTTCTTC. Its translation: CASSYGGGNEQFF.

This clone ranks as medium-sized. The rearrangement links TRBV5-6 to TRBJ1-5; no firm D call. The CDR3 contains 15 residues. Trimming shortened V by 0 bases and J by 2 bases, and 9 bases separated the two germline ends. Per germline, CDR1 SGHDT and CDR2 YYEEEE. This chain's CDR3 is CASSLAVEGNQPQHF. DNA of the CDR3: TGTGCCAGCAGCTTGGCCGTGGAGGGCAATCAGCCCCAGCATTTT.

This clone was seen a handful of times. V gene TRBV4-1 combines with J gene TRBJ2-1; 8 nucleotides line up with TRBD1. V was clipped by 0 bases and J by 4 bases; unmatched bases: 5. CDR1 and CDR2 from the germline V gene are MGHRA and YSYEKL. The CDR3 runs 16 residues. The CDR3 bases are TGCGCCAGCAGCCAAGACTCAGGGGGCTCATACAATGAGCAGTTCTTC. Its protein is CASSQDSGGSYNEQFF.

The sample holds many counts of this clone. This chain links TRBV13 with TRBJ2-7; the match to TRBD2 covers 11 bases. The CDR3 runs to 14 residues. Trimming took 11 bases from V and 7 from J; bases not matched to a gene: 13. CDR1 is PRHDT, CDR2 FYEKMQ, per germline (reference sequence). The CDR3 nucleotides read TGTGCCTGCGGCGGGGGGACTAGCGGCACTGAGCAGTACTTC. Protein sequence: CACGGGTSGTEQYF.

This sequence joins TRBV11-2 and TRBJ1-1, with D possibly matching TRBD1 (5 bases). The CDR3 extends over 14 amino acids. In germline, CDR1 is SGHAT, CDR2 FQNNGV. Trimming took 1 base from V and 4 from J, leaving 10 bases between them. The CDR3 is CASSLAGGGTEAFF. The CDR3 DNA sequence: TGTGCCAGCAGCTTAGCCGGGGGGGGCACTGAAGCTTTCTTT. Combining the CDR3 with reference TRBV11-2 and TRBJ1-1 gives the whole variable domain EAGVAQSPRYKIIEKRQSVAFWCNPISGHATLYWYQQILGQGPKLLIQFQNNGVVDDSQLPKDRFSAERLKGVDSTLKIQPAKLEDSAVYLCASSLAGGGTEAFFGQGTRLTVV.

This clone was observed a handful of times. The rearrangement uses TRBV9 and TRBJ2-1, with 12 bases that match TRBD2. Germline loops: CDR1 SGDLS, CDR2 YYNGEE. This CDR3 has 15 amino acids. The J segment lost 9 bases and the V segment lost 1 base, leaving 5 bases of the junction unmatched. The CDR3 DNA sequence: TGTGCCAGCAGCGTATCTAGCGGGGGGGCCGGTGAGCAGTTCTTC. Encoded protein: CASSVSSGGAGEQFF.